This T cell receptor (beta chain) was recorded in a study of cytomegalovirus exposure and HLA in healthy donors. Study context: Unique TCR beta sequences numbering 117 million came from 150 million to 200 million T cells in an earlier analysis.

Study-wide points: In a later analysis, compared with equally common non-associated chains, HLA-associated beta chains were more expanded. Information on immune exposure was restricted to one variable (CMV serostatus).

This PCR relied on a set of 60 Vbeta primers and 13 Jbeta primers. Clones were sequenced by immunoSEQ multiplex PCR, and TCRdb holds only the in-frame ones, with some missing. The sample records 200,000 or so clones, approximately 80% being singletons. The germline V gene has CDR1 SGHRS and CDR2 YFSETQ. Trimming took off 2 bases at V and 6 bases at J, with 9 bases between the two ends. CDR3 length: 14 amino acids. As regards this clone: Its target is unknown.

This sequence originates from a boy younger than 10 in good health and CMV-seronegative. The material sequenced was PBMCs. The rearrangement uses TRBV5-1 and TRBJ2-6; D is possibly TRBD2 (6 bases). The CDR3 sequence is CASSFTGEANVLTF. The DNA of the CDR3 is TGCGCCAGCAGCTTTACGGGGGAGGCCAACGTCCTGACTTTC.